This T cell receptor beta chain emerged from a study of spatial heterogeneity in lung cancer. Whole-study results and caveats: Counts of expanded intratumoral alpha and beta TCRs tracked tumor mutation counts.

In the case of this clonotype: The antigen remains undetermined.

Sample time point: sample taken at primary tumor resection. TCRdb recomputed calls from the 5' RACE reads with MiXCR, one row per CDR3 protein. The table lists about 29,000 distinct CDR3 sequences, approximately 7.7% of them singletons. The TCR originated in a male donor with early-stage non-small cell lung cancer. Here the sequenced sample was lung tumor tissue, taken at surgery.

The CDR3 region has the DNA TGCGCCAGCAGCCAAGTAGGGGGAGTTGGAGAGACCCAGTACTTC. This codes for CASSQVGGVGETQYF. V and J are TRBV4-3 and TRBJ2-5, with D perhaps matching TRBD1 (6 bases). Between the trimmed V and J ends, which lost 1 base and 4 bases, there was a span of 13 bases. The germline CDR1 and CDR2 sequences are LGHNA and YSLEER. The CDR3 loop spans 15 amino acids.